Below, one T cell receptor (beta chain) is given with its context. Clones were read by immunoSEQ multiplex PCR, and TCRdb kept only the in-frame ones, dropping some. The table lists more than 450,000 clones, roughly nine tenths of them singletons. The germline V gene encodes CDR1 MNHNS and CDR2 SASEGT. With 0 bases clipped from V and 9 bases from J, the junction kept 6 bases outside the gene matches. The CDR3 is made up of 14 amino acids. The data stem from a study of blood T cell repertoires in COVID-19. The genes are TRBV6-1 and TRBJ2-5; TRBD1 matches 8 bases. The source material was PBMCs or T cells enriched from blood (not recorded which). This receptor was taken from a woman between 18 and 30 years old who had recovered from COVID-19. The CDR3 region is CASSEAPMTGAQYF. DNA for the CDR3: TGTGCCAGCAGTGAAGCGCCAATGACAGGGGCCCAGTACTTC.